These T cell receptor beta chains were read from a single sample in a study of CXCR3-negative and CXCR3-positive naive CD8 T cells. From the 5' RACE reads, TCRdb lists one entry per CDR3 protein and no DNA. The ten top clones account for around 5%, within a sample of around 63,000 distinct CDR3 sequences. Sequenced: naive CXCR3+ CD8+ T cells from blood. Every receptor here comes from a human donor in good health. Some clones in this sample may be carry-over from other donors' samples. The CDR3 runs from the conserved cysteine through the conserved F or W.

J	V	CDR3
TRBJ2-1	TRBV15	CATSSIQVNEQFF
TRBJ2-3	TRBV21-1	CASSKRGRSADTQYF
TRBJ2-7	TRBV29-1	CSVAGGKSYEQYF
TRBJ2-2	TRBV20-1	CSARPLAGEPGELFF
TRBJ2-7	TRBV7-2	CASSSGEGTATYEQYF
TRBJ2-7	TRBV20-1	CSARDWGRASYEQYF
TRBJ1-1	TRBV30	CAWSHTGTDTEAFF
TRBJ2-3	TRBV7-6	CASSPQGASTDTQYF
TRBJ2-1	TRBV7-2	CASSPGVRSWNEQFF
TRBJ2-6	TRBV25-1	CASSATTSGANVLTF
TRBJ2-2	TRBV5-1	CASSLAFDNQGPGELFF
TRBJ1-2	TRBV7-7	CASSLDREGYGYTF
TRBJ1-1	TRBV6-2/TRBV6-3	CASNRDSPEAFF
TRBJ2-1	TRBV29-1	CSVEGGVLRNEQFF
TRBJ2-3	TRBV20-1	CSARDYRGQKQYF
TRBJ1-1	TRBV5-1	CASILKEAGGNTEAFF
TRBJ2-3	TRBV6-5	CASSIGVTQYF
TRBJ2-3	TRBV6-4	CAVGGSQGTDTQYF
TRBJ2-2	TRBV29-1	CSVRDTFTGELFF
TRBJ2-2	TRBV6-5	CASSYSTGELFF
TRBJ2-7	TRBV29-1	CSVEGSSGGATYEQYF
TRBJ2-3	TRBV20-1	CSARDWSGTYTDTQYF
TRBJ2-5	TRBV7-3	CASSPRQGETQYF
TRBJ2-6	TRBV7-9	CASSSSGGAGANVLTF
TRBJ2-5	TRBV14	CASSQRRQIIQETQYF
TRBJ2-6	TRBV29-1	CSVPRDRDLSSGANVLTF
TRBJ2-1	TRBV7-3	CASSLLAGVSNEQFF
TRBJ2-7	TRBV7-9	CASSPTWDEQYF
TRBJ2-7	TRBV28	CASSLGEGAGYEQYF
TRBJ1-6	TRBV7-9	CASKGTENSPLHF
TRBJ2-1	TRBV20-1	CSAQDREVNEQFF
TRBJ1-2	TRBV4-2	CASSQEDRDPNYGYTF
TRBJ2-1	TRBV19	CASSDYYNEQFF
TRBJ2-3	TRBV5-1	CASSPSYGGARDTQYF
TRBJ1-3	TRBV12-3/TRBV12-4	CASTSGNTIYF
TRBJ2-1	TRBV5-1	CASRPRDRGLINEQFF
TRBJ2-7	TRBV5-4	CASSFGVEQYF
TRBJ2-1	TRBV7-3	CASSPHASREPNEQFF
TRBJ1-1	TRBV20-1	CSASEGVGHTEAFF
TRBJ2-7	TRBV6-6	CASRGTYEQYF